This T cell receptor beta chain stems from a study of cytomegalovirus exposure and HLA in healthy donors. Study context: From about 179 million T cells, an earlier analysis saw 120 million or so unique TCR beta sequences.

PCR involved 60 Vbeta and 13 Jbeta primers. Sequencing was performed with immunoSEQ multiplex PCR; in TCRdb, only in-frame clones are kept and a portion is missing. Of about 130,000 clones in the sample, 77% were seen once. This receptor was obtained from a middle-aged woman in good health and CMV-seropositive. Sequenced sample: PBMCs.

The CDR3 region is CASSQERDRFYEQYF. CDR3 in DNA: TGCGCCAGCAGCCAAGAACGGGACAGGTTCTACGAGCAGTACTTC. J is TRBJ2-7 and V is TRBV4-1; the match to TRBD1 covers 8 bases. The CDR3 has 15 amino acids. Germline CDR1 is MGHRA and CDR2 is YSYEKL. Germline trimming cut 0 bases from V and 3 bases from J; bases unmatched to any gene: 4.